Listed below are T cell receptor beta chains from one sample, sequenced in a study of cytomegalovirus exposure and HLA in healthy donors. Generated by immunoSEQ multiplex PCR, the TCRdb table keeps only in-frame clones and is missing some. This sample has about 160,000 clones, with around 79% found just once. Sequences were obtained from PBMCs. All receptors come from a woman aged 45 to 65 in good health and CMV-seropositive. The CDR3 runs from the conserved cysteine through the conserved F or W. D genes are given only for firm matches. Where a row states a size, it is once, few, many or the class of an expanded clone; other rows omit it.

j_call: TRBJ1-2
cdr3_length: 12
v_call: TRBV2
clone_size: few
d_call: -
cdr3_nt: TGTGCCACAGACACGGCGAACTATGGCTACACCTTC
cdr3_aa: CATDTANYGYTF

j_call: TRBJ2-1
cdr3_length: 16
v_call: TRBV19
clone_size: -
d_call: TRBD2
cdr3_nt: TGTGCCAGTAGTATTCTAGCGGGAGGGAACGACAATGAGCAGTTCTTC
cdr3_aa: CASSILAGGNDNEQFF

j_call: TRBJ2-4
cdr3_length: 16
v_call: TRBV6-5
clone_size: -
d_call: TRBD1
cdr3_nt: TGTGCCAGCAGTTACTCGCGCAGGGGGGCCAAAAACATTCAGTACTTC
cdr3_aa: CASSYSRRGAKNIQYF

j_call: TRBJ1-1
cdr3_length: 17
v_call: TRBV11-2
clone_size: few
d_call: TRBD1
cdr3_nt: TGTGCCAGCAGCTCCCAGAGCTGGACAGGAGGAATTTATGAAGCTTTCTTT
cdr3_aa: CASSSQSWTGGIYEAFF

j_call: TRBJ1-1
cdr3_length: 15
v_call: TRBV5-1
clone_size: -
d_call: TRBD1
cdr3_nt: TGCGCCAGCAGCTTGACAGGGGGACCGAACACTGAAGCTTTCTTT
cdr3_aa: CASSLTGGPNTEAFF

j_call: TRBJ1-5
cdr3_length: 13
v_call: TRBV5-8
clone_size: -
d_call: -
cdr3_nt: TGTGCCAGCAGCCCCAGGGTTCCGGAGCCCCAGCATTTT
cdr3_aa: CASSPRVPEPQHF

j_call: TRBJ1-3
cdr3_length: 14
v_call: TRBV28
clone_size: -
d_call: TRBD1
cdr3_nt: TGTGCCAGCAGGATGACAGGGACTGGAAACACCATATATTTT
cdr3_aa: CASRMTGTGNTIYF

j_call: TRBJ1-1
cdr3_length: 13
v_call: TRBV5-1
clone_size: -
d_call: TRBD1
cdr3_nt: TGCGCCAGCACACAGGGGATGAACACTGAAGCTTTCTTT
cdr3_aa: CASTQGMNTEAFF

j_call: TRBJ1-2
cdr3_length: 14
v_call: TRBV30
clone_size: -
d_call: TRBD1
cdr3_nt: TGTGCCTGGACCACCCCGACAGGGAGCTATGGCTACACCTTC
cdr3_aa: CAWTTPTGSYGYTF

j_call: TRBJ2-2
cdr3_length: 12
v_call: TRBV19
clone_size: -
d_call: -
cdr3_nt: TGTGCCAGTAGTCAGGGTCCCGGGGAGCTGTTTTTT
cdr3_aa: CASSQGPGELFF

j_call: TRBJ2-3
cdr3_length: 14
v_call: TRBV9
clone_size: -
d_call: -
cdr3_nt: TGTGCCAGCAGCGTAGCAATGGTAGCGGATACGCAGTATTTT
cdr3_aa: CASSVAMVADTQYF

j_call: TRBJ2-5
cdr3_length: 14
v_call: TRBV5-4
clone_size: -
d_call: -
cdr3_nt: TGTGCCAGCAGCTTGAGAGGGGGTGGGGAGACCCAGTACTTC
cdr3_aa: CASSLRGGGETQYF

j_call: TRBJ2-3
cdr3_length: 16
v_call: TRBV21-1
clone_size: -
d_call: -
cdr3_nt: TGTGCCAGCAGTCGGGAGGCGGGGGGGTCGGGAGATACGCAGTATTTT
cdr3_aa: CASSREAGGSGDTQYF

j_call: TRBJ2-5
cdr3_length: 14
v_call: TRBV7-7
clone_size: -
d_call: -
cdr3_nt: TGTGCTAGCAGCTTATGGTATCGAGCCGAGACCCAGTACTTC
cdr3_aa: CASSLWYRAETQYF

j_call: TRBJ1-4
cdr3_length: 15
v_call: TRBV6-1
clone_size: few
d_call: -
cdr3_nt: TGTGCCAGCAGTTTAAGCAGGGGAAATCGTGAAAAACTGTTTTTT
cdr3_aa: CASSLSRGNREKLFF

j_call: TRBJ1-5
cdr3_length: 15
v_call: TRBV2
clone_size: -
d_call: TRBD1
cdr3_nt: TGTGCCAGCAGTAAGACGGGACAGGCCGATCAGCCCCAGCATTTT
cdr3_aa: CASSKTGQADQPQHF

j_call: TRBJ2-7
cdr3_length: 14
v_call: TRBV2
clone_size: -
d_call: -
cdr3_nt: TGTGCCAGCAGCGCAACAGGTCAATCCTACGAGCAGTACTTC
cdr3_aa: CASSATGQSYEQYF

j_call: TRBJ1-2
cdr3_length: 14
v_call: TRBV10-2
clone_size: once
d_call: -
cdr3_nt: TGCGCCAGCAGTGAGTCGACACAGAACTATGGCTACACCTTC
cdr3_aa: CASSESTQNYGYTF

j_call: TRBJ1-2
cdr3_length: 14
v_call: TRBV19
clone_size: -
d_call: TRBD1
cdr3_nt: TGTGCCAGTAGAAATGATCGACAGGGGTATGGCTACACCTTC
cdr3_aa: CASRNDRQGYGYTF

j_call: TRBJ1-5
cdr3_length: 18
v_call: TRBV15
clone_size: -
d_call: -
cdr3_nt: TGTGCCACCAGCAGACACCATGCTTTGCGGGGTCTCAATCAGCCCCAGCATTTT
cdr3_aa: CATSRHHALRGLNQPQHF

j_call: TRBJ1-6
cdr3_length: 12
v_call: TRBV5-4
clone_size: -
d_call: -
cdr3_nt: TGTGCCAGCAGCAACCGACAGGCCGTCCCCGAGTTT
cdr3_aa: CASSNRQAVPEF

j_call: TRBJ2-4
cdr3_length: 13
v_call: TRBV6-6
clone_size: -
d_call: TRBD1
cdr3_nt: TGTGCCAGCAGTCCATTAGGACAGGGGTTTCAGTACTTC
cdr3_aa: CASSPLGQGFQYF

j_call: TRBJ1-4
cdr3_length: 15
v_call: TRBV25-1
clone_size: -
d_call: TRBD1
cdr3_nt: TGTGCCAGCAGTATTACAGGGGGCTTAAACGAAAAACTGTTTTTT
cdr3_aa: CASSITGGLNEKLFF

j_call: TRBJ1-4
cdr3_length: 13
v_call: TRBV5-6
clone_size: -
d_call: -
cdr3_nt: TGTGCCAGCAGCTTGGATTCTGTGGAAAAACTGTTTTTT
cdr3_aa: CASSLDSVEKLFF

j_call: TRBJ1-4
cdr3_length: 14
v_call: TRBV2
clone_size: -
d_call: TRBD1
cdr3_nt: TGTGCCAGCAGGTGGGGACAGGGGAATGAAAAACTGTTTTTT
cdr3_aa: CASRWGQGNEKLFF

j_call: TRBJ2-7
cdr3_length: 15
v_call: TRBV28
clone_size: once
d_call: TRBD1
cdr3_nt: TGTGCCAGCAGTCCGCCCGGGACAGGGATCACGTTGGAGTACTTC
cdr3_aa: CASSPPGTGITLEYF

j_call: TRBJ1-5
cdr3_length: 18
v_call: TRBV12-5
clone_size: once
d_call: -
cdr3_nt: TGTGCTAGTGGTTTGGCACGGACCCTGACAGAAAGCAATCAGCCCCAGCATTTT
cdr3_aa: CASGLARTLTESNQPQHF

j_call: TRBJ2-1
cdr3_length: 15
v_call: TRBV28
clone_size: -
d_call: TRBD2
cdr3_nt: TGTGCCAGCCATGAGGGCGGGGGGGTCTACAATGAGCAGTTCTTC
cdr3_aa: CASHEGGGVYNEQFF

j_call: TRBJ2-1
cdr3_length: 14
v_call: TRBV11-2
clone_size: few
d_call: -
cdr3_nt: TGTGCCAGCAGCCCATTGGGCGGGTACAATGAGCAGTTCTTC
cdr3_aa: CASSPLGGYNEQFF

j_call: TRBJ1-1
cdr3_length: 15
v_call: TRBV2
clone_size: once
d_call: TRBD1
cdr3_nt: TGTGCCAGCAGGAGGGACAGGGGCCAGAACACTGAAGCTTTCTTT
cdr3_aa: CASRRDRGQNTEAFF

j_call: TRBJ1-1
cdr3_length: 11
v_call: TRBV7-9
clone_size: -
d_call: -
cdr3_nt: TGTGCCAGCATCCTCGACAGTGAAGCTTTCTTT
cdr3_aa: CASILDSEAFF

j_call: TRBJ1-2
cdr3_length: 13
v_call: TRBV11-2
clone_size: -
d_call: -
cdr3_nt: TGTGCCAGCAGCTTGGGGGGTAACTATGGCTACACCTTC
cdr3_aa: CASSLGGNYGYTF

j_call: TRBJ2-3
cdr3_length: 16
v_call: TRBV10-2
clone_size: once
d_call: TRBD1
cdr3_nt: TGCGCCAGCAGCGACGTCTTAGGGACAGTCACAGATACGCAGTATTTT
cdr3_aa: CASSDVLGTVTDTQYF

j_call: TRBJ2-7
cdr3_length: 16
v_call: TRBV4-2
clone_size: -
d_call: TRBD2
cdr3_nt: TGTGCCAGCAGCCAAGATTTTTCGGGAGGGAACTACGAGCAGTACTTC
cdr3_aa: CASSQDFSGGNYEQYF

j_call: TRBJ1-1
cdr3_length: 12
v_call: TRBV2
clone_size: once
d_call: TRBD1
cdr3_nt: TGTGCCAGCAGTACGACAGGGCTTGAAGCTTTCTTT
cdr3_aa: CASSTTGLEAFF

j_call: TRBJ2-2
cdr3_length: 14
v_call: TRBV4-3
clone_size: -
d_call: -
cdr3_nt: TGCGCCAGCAGCCAAGCAGGGTACACCGGGGAGCTGTTTTTT
cdr3_aa: CASSQAGYTGELFF

j_call: TRBJ2-7
cdr3_length: 15
v_call: TRBV30
clone_size: -
d_call: -
cdr3_nt: TGTGCCTGGAGTGTGGGGCGGCCAGGCCAGTACGAGCAGTACTTC
cdr3_aa: CAWSVGRPGQYEQYF

j_call: TRBJ2-7
cdr3_length: 14
v_call: TRBV4-3
clone_size: -
d_call: -
cdr3_nt: TGCGCCAGCAGCCAAGCTTACAGGGACTACGAGCAGTACTTC
cdr3_aa: CASSQAYRDYEQYF

j_call: TRBJ1-3
cdr3_length: 14
v_call: TRBV15
clone_size: -
d_call: -
cdr3_nt: TGTGCCACCAGCAGAAATTCCGCTGGAAACACCATATATTTT
cdr3_aa: CATSRNSAGNTIYF

j_call: TRBJ1-5
cdr3_length: 14
v_call: TRBV6-5
clone_size: -
d_call: -
cdr3_nt: TGTGCCAGCAGCCCGGTCAGGGGCCATCAGCCCCAGCATTTT
cdr3_aa: CASSPVRGHQPQHF

j_call: TRBJ1-1
cdr3_length: 14
v_call: TRBV5-4
clone_size: once
d_call: -
cdr3_nt: TGTGCCAGCAGCCGAATCAGGGGGAACACTGAAGCTTTCTTT
cdr3_aa: CASSRIRGNTEAFF

j_call: TRBJ2-3
cdr3_length: 16
v_call: TRBV19
clone_size: -
d_call: TRBD1
cdr3_nt: TGTGCCAGTAGTAAAGGGCAGGACAGGGTCGGAGGTACGCAGTATTTT
cdr3_aa: CASSKGQDRVGGTQYF

j_call: TRBJ1-2
cdr3_length: 15
v_call: TRBV27
clone_size: -
d_call: -
cdr3_nt: TGTGCCAGCAGACGAACGGGGGGGTGGGACTATGGCTACACCTTC
cdr3_aa: CASRRTGGWDYGYTF

j_call: TRBJ2-1
cdr3_length: 13
v_call: TRBV2
clone_size: -
d_call: TRBD2
cdr3_nt: TGTGCCAGCACCTTGCCGATAGCGGGTGAGCAGTTCTTC
cdr3_aa: CASTLPIAGEQFF

j_call: TRBJ1-1
cdr3_length: 11
v_call: TRBV9
clone_size: -
d_call: TRBD1
cdr3_nt: TGTGCCAGCAGCGGGACAGGGGAAGCTTTCTTT
cdr3_aa: CASSGTGEAFF

j_call: TRBJ2-1
cdr3_length: 15
v_call: TRBV5-1
clone_size: -
d_call: TRBD2
cdr3_nt: TGCGCCAGCAGCTTGGAAGGACTAGCTGTGAATGAGCAGTTCTTC
cdr3_aa: CASSLEGLAVNEQFF

j_call: TRBJ2-1
cdr3_length: 15
v_call: TRBV6-6
clone_size: -
d_call: -
cdr3_nt: TGTGCCAGCAGCTCAGGCTCCAGCTCCTACAATGAGCAGTTCTTC
cdr3_aa: CASSSGSSSYNEQFF

j_call: TRBJ2-5
cdr3_length: 15
v_call: TRBV11-2
clone_size: -
d_call: TRBD1
cdr3_nt: TGTGCCAGCAGCCCCTGGACAGGGGGCCAAGAGACCCAGTACTTC
cdr3_aa: CASSPWTGGQETQYF

j_call: TRBJ2-7
cdr3_length: 15
v_call: TRBV13
clone_size: -
d_call: TRBD2
cdr3_nt: TGTGCCAGCAGCCCAGGAGCGGGAGGGTCCTACGAGCAGTACTTC
cdr3_aa: CASSPGAGGSYEQYF

j_call: TRBJ1-2
cdr3_length: 13
v_call: TRBV2
clone_size: once
d_call: -
cdr3_nt: TGTGCCAGCGACCTAAAATCAGGGTATGGCTACACCTTC
cdr3_aa: CASDLKSGYGYTF

j_call: TRBJ2-3
cdr3_length: 17
v_call: TRBV5-6
clone_size: -
d_call: -
cdr3_nt: TGTGCCAGCAGCTCCACGACTAGGAGCTATATGGTAGATACGCAGTATTTT
cdr3_aa: CASSSTTRSYMVDTQYF

j_call: TRBJ2-7
cdr3_length: 14
v_call: TRBV2
clone_size: -
d_call: -
cdr3_nt: TGTGCCAGCAGTCCGAGCCCTAGTCACTACGAGCAGTACTTC
cdr3_aa: CASSPSPSHYEQYF

j_call: TRBJ2-2
cdr3_length: 18
v_call: TRBV30
clone_size: -
d_call: TRBD1
cdr3_nt: TGTGCCTGGAGGGGCAAGGGGGGACAGGGAGGTTTGGCCGGGGAGCTGTTTTTT
cdr3_aa: CAWRGKGGQGGLAGELFF

j_call: TRBJ2-1
cdr3_length: 17
v_call: TRBV15
clone_size: -
d_call: -
cdr3_nt: TGTGCCACCAGCGGTTCAATAGCGTTGAGCTCCTACAATGAGCAGTTCTTC
cdr3_aa: CATSGSIALSSYNEQFF

j_call: TRBJ2-3
cdr3_length: 13
v_call: TRBV7-3
clone_size: -
d_call: TRBD1
cdr3_nt: TGTGCCAGCGGGACAGGGAGCACAGATACGCAGTATTTT
cdr3_aa: CASGTGSTDTQYF

j_call: TRBJ2-5
cdr3_length: 16
v_call: TRBV14
clone_size: -
d_call: TRBD2
cdr3_nt: TGTGCCAGCAGCCAAGTCGGGGGGACTACACAAGAGACCCAGTACTTC
cdr3_aa: CASSQVGGTTQETQYF

j_call: TRBJ2-2
cdr3_length: 16
v_call: TRBV30
clone_size: few
d_call: -
cdr3_nt: TGTGCCTGGAGTATACCAAAGACAAGTCCCTCCGGGGAGCTGTTTTTT
cdr3_aa: CAWSIPKTSPSGELFF

j_call: TRBJ1-4
cdr3_length: 15
v_call: TRBV18
clone_size: few
d_call: -
cdr3_nt: TGTGCCAGCTCCCCCCCCGGACAGCGGAATGAAAAACTGTTTTTT
cdr3_aa: CASSPPGQRNEKLFF

j_call: TRBJ1-1
cdr3_length: 14
v_call: TRBV19
clone_size: once
d_call: -
cdr3_nt: TGTGCCAGTAGTATAGGGCGGGGATCCCCTGAAGCTTTCTTT
cdr3_aa: CASSIGRGSPEAFF

j_call: TRBJ2-2
cdr3_length: 14
v_call: TRBV6-4
clone_size: -
d_call: -
cdr3_nt: TGTGCCAGCAGCCGGGATCTGAACACCGGGGAGCTGTTTTTT
cdr3_aa: CASSRDLNTGELFF